One sample yielded the 3 T cell receptor beta chains listed below, sequenced in a study of blood T cell repertoires in COVID-19. The assay was immunoSEQ multiplex PCR, and TCRdb's table has in-frame clones only and misses some. The sample carries 300,000 to 350,000 clones, 75% to 90% recorded once. Sequences were obtained from PBMCs or T cells enriched from blood (not recorded which). Receptors originate from a man younger than 40 who had recovered from COVID-19.

The chain has TRBV2 and TRBJ2-7; D possibly corresponds to TRBD2 (5 bases). The CDR3 length is 11 residues. CDR1 and CDR2 from the germline V gene are SNHLY and FYNNEI. Trimming took off 8 bases at V and 5 bases at J, with 10 bases between the two ends. DNA of the CDR3: TGTGCCAGCGGACTGATCAACGAGCAGTACTTC. This translates into CASGLINEQYF.

The V call is TRBV7-9, the J call TRBJ1-3; D perhaps matches TRBD1 (6 bases). Germline values: CDR1 SEHNR, CDR2 FQNEAQ (reference sequence). The CDR3 runs to 15 residues. Trimming left V 4 bases short and J 0 bases short, with 10 bases between. Written as DNA, the CDR3 is TGTGCCAGCAGCTCCACAGGGCACTCTGGAAACACCATATATTTT. As protein: CASSSTGHSGNTIYF.

This clone appeared once. This rearrangement joins TRBV11-2 to TRBJ2-7; TRBD1 might be the D (6 bases). CDR3 length: 14 residues. Germline CDR1 reads SGHAT; CDR2 reads FQNNGV. The ends were cut back, 0 bases at V and 3 bases at J, with 9 bases in the middle. CDR3 sequence: CASSLERTDYEQYF. CDR3 nucleotides: TGTGCCAGCAGCTTAGAAAGGACAGACTACGAGCAGTACTTC.